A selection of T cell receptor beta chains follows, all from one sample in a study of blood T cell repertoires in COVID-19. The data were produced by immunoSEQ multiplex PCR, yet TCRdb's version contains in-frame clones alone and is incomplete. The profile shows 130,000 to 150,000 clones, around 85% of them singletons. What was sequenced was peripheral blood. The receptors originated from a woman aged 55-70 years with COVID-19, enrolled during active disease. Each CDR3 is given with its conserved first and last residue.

CDR3aa: CASSPRQARYGYTF
j_gene: TRBJ1-2
len: 14
v_gene: TRBV7-9

CDR3aa: CASTTGQGSRNEQFF
j_gene: TRBJ2-1
len: 15
v_gene: TRBV5-8

CDR3aa: CAIRSGGDLNEQFF
j_gene: TRBJ2-1
len: 14
v_gene: TRBV10-3

CDR3aa: CASSLGSGDTEAFF
j_gene: TRBJ1-1
len: 14
v_gene: TRBV7-9

CDR3aa: CASSLSLLSEAFF
j_gene: TRBJ1-1
len: 13
v_gene: TRBV27

CDR3aa: CASSLLSFNKNIQYF
j_gene: TRBJ2-4
len: 15
v_gene: TRBV28

CDR3aa: CASSPGQGFNEQFF
j_gene: TRBJ2-1
len: 14
v_gene: TRBV18

CDR3aa: CAWSDGPGTHGNYEQYF
j_gene: TRBJ2-7
len: 17
v_gene: TRBV30

CDR3aa: CASSVAASSYEQYF
j_gene: TRBJ2-7
len: 14
v_gene: TRBV9

CDR3aa: CASSKMGPEAFF
j_gene: TRBJ1-1
len: 12
v_gene: TRBV7-9

CDR3aa: CSVGRLAGGPLDNEQFF
j_gene: TRBJ2-1
len: 17
v_gene: TRBV29-1

CDR3aa: CASSSSSGMNTEAFF
j_gene: TRBJ1-1
len: 15
v_gene: TRBV6-5

CDR3aa: CASSQENRSNEKLFF
j_gene: TRBJ1-4
len: 15
v_gene: TRBV4-2

CDR3aa: CASSVGAETGALREQYF
j_gene: TRBJ2-7
len: 17
v_gene: TRBV9

CDR3aa: CASSDSQGASRGELFF
j_gene: TRBJ2-2
len: 16
v_gene: TRBV6-1

CDR3aa: CASSITQGISHGYTF
j_gene: TRBJ1-2
len: 15
v_gene: TRBV19

CDR3aa: CASSIDDGTSGNEQFF
j_gene: TRBJ2-1
len: 16
v_gene: TRBV19

CDR3aa: CASSSLAGGPYEQYF
j_gene: TRBJ2-7
len: 15
v_gene: TRBV5-4

CDR3aa: CATSDSRDRAYTF
j_gene: TRBJ1-2
len: 13
v_gene: TRBV24-1

CDR3aa: CASSQEPGQEYQETQYF
j_gene: TRBJ2-5
len: 17
v_gene: TRBV4-1

CDR3aa: CACLSGGSYNEQFF
j_gene: TRBJ2-1
len: 14
v_gene: TRBV30

CDR3aa: CAWSGPGRGGVTDTQYF
j_gene: TRBJ2-3
len: 17
v_gene: TRBV30

CDR3aa: CASSQEGGQYYGYTF
j_gene: TRBJ1-2
len: 15
v_gene: TRBV4-1

CDR3aa: CASSPSGQLSGNTIYF
j_gene: TRBJ1-3
len: 16
v_gene: TRBV3-1/TRBV3-2

CDR3aa: CASSQDVISGNTIYF
j_gene: TRBJ1-3
len: 15
v_gene: TRBV3-1/TRBV3-2

CDR3aa: CASSPRDRVQETQYF
j_gene: TRBJ2-5
len: 15
v_gene: TRBV11-2

CDR3aa: CASSPLQGEQPQHF
j_gene: TRBJ1-5
len: 14
v_gene: TRBV18

CDR3aa: CAWSLGQGDPGELFF
j_gene: TRBJ2-2
len: 15
v_gene: TRBV30

CDR3aa: CASSGQREMLTREQYF
j_gene: TRBJ2-7
len: 16
v_gene: TRBV2

CDR3aa: CASSMDFQETQYF
j_gene: TRBJ2-5
len: 13
v_gene: TRBV6-5

CDR3aa: CASSDGQGASYYEQYF
j_gene: TRBJ2-7
len: 16
v_gene: TRBV2

CDR3aa: CASSPDRFLSYEQYF
j_gene: TRBJ2-7
len: 15
v_gene: TRBV4-1

CDR3aa: CASSQQVQETQYF
j_gene: TRBJ2-5
len: 13
v_gene: TRBV5-1

CDR3aa: CASSEKRGSSYNEQFF
j_gene: TRBJ2-1
len: 16
v_gene: TRBV25-1

CDR3aa: CASSQDSGAQPQHF
j_gene: TRBJ1-5
len: 14
v_gene: TRBV3-1/TRBV3-2

CDR3aa: CASSPIVQAYNEQFF
j_gene: TRBJ2-1
len: 15
v_gene: TRBV5-4

CDR3aa: CASSYSGLEDYNEQFF
j_gene: TRBJ2-1
len: 16
v_gene: TRBV6-5

CDR3aa: CATRPRGDQETQYF
j_gene: TRBJ2-5
len: 14
v_gene: TRBV5-1

CDR3aa: CASSARELTAGYTF
j_gene: TRBJ1-2
len: 14
v_gene: TRBV5-8

CDR3aa: CASSPPGLADYEQYF
j_gene: TRBJ2-7
len: 15
v_gene: TRBV18

CDR3aa: CASSSRTSGVHPYNEQFF
j_gene: TRBJ2-1
len: 18
v_gene: TRBV5-6

CDR3aa: CAFSVRIGELFF
j_gene: TRBJ2-2
len: 12
v_gene: TRBV10-2

CDR3aa: CASSYPPRGVNEQFF
j_gene: TRBJ2-1
len: 15
v_gene: TRBV6-2/TRBV6-3

CDR3aa: CASSPRDSENEQYF
j_gene: TRBJ2-7
len: 14
v_gene: TRBV7-9

CDR3aa: CASSLMQGANTIYF
j_gene: TRBJ1-3
len: 14
v_gene: TRBV5-6

CDR3aa: CASSLSLRTGANYGYTF
j_gene: TRBJ1-2
len: 17
v_gene: TRBV27

CDR3aa: CASRTDRGPVTDTQYF
j_gene: TRBJ2-3
len: 16
v_gene: TRBV10-1

CDR3aa: CASSARAGGRDEETQYF
j_gene: TRBJ2-5
len: 17
v_gene: TRBV25-1